The 4 T cell receptor beta chains below all came from one sample that was sequenced in a study of OX40 agonist ivuxolimab in advanced cancers. Clones were read by immunoSEQ multiplex PCR, and TCRdb kept only the in-frame ones, dropping some. The sample records fewer than 90,000 clones, about 93% being singletons. The starting material was CD4+ or CD8+ T cells sorted from blood, obtained in a trial of the OX40 agonist ivuxolimab. The receptor source for this set is an adult with an advanced solid tumor such as melanoma, head and neck, liver or kidney cancer.

This chain uses TRBV27 with TRBJ2-7; 9 bases align to TRBD1. Germline V gene sequence: CDR1 MNHEY, CDR2 SMNVEV (reference sequence). The V segment lost 4 bases and the J segment 5 bases; nucleotides outside the gene matches: 3. The length of the CDR3 is 13 residues. CDR3: CASSYGTGNEQYF. The CDR3 nucleotides are TGTGCCAGCAGTTACGGGACAGGGAACGAGCAGTACTTC.

V gene TRBV19 combines with J gene TRBJ1-2, with a weak D call TRBD1 (5 bases). V lost 3 bases to trimming and J lost 6 bases, with 23 bases between them. CDR1 and CDR2 from the germline V gene are LNHDA and SQIVND (reference sequence). The CDR3 consists of 17 residues. The CDR3 here is CASSMRGWTYTTDGYTF. Written as DNA, the CDR3 is TGTGCCAGTAGTATGAGGGGCTGGACCTATACCACGGATGGCTACACCTTC.

CDR3 bases: TGTGCCAGTAGTATTGAGGAAAGTAATCAGCCCCAGCATTTT. Translation: CASSIEESNQPQHF. The chain carries TRBV19 and TRBJ1-5; D is unresolved. The V end was cut by 3 bases, the J end by 4 bases, with 10 bases between. Per the germline V gene, CDR1 is LNHDA and CDR2 is SQIVND (reference sequence). This CDR3 has 14 amino acids.

This chain connects TRBV30 to TRBJ1-3, with D uncertain. Germline assignment: CDR1 GTSNPN and CDR2 SVGIG (reference sequence). Deletions cut 5 bases from V and 3 bases from J, with 5 bases between. This CDR3 is built from 11 residues. The CDR3 spells CAWDLGNTIYF. CDR3 bases: TGTGCCTGGGACCTTGGAAACACCATATATTTT.